Listed below are T cell receptor beta chains from one sample, sequenced in a study of T cell responses to AZD1222 COVID-19 vaccine. Measured with immunoSEQ multiplex PCR; TCRdb has only the in-frame clones, and not every one. This table holds about 120,000 clones, 91% found once. The sample consisted of peripheral blood, taken on day 0 of AZD1222 vaccination. Receptor source: an adult in good health. CDR3s include the opening cysteine and the closing phenylalanine or tryptophan. Each record gives: V gene, D gene, clone size, J gene, CDR3 protein, CDR3 DNA. A D gene is named only where the DNA matches it firmly. Clone size, where shown, is once, few, many, or a class for clones that have expanded.

TRBV25-1	-	-	TRBJ1-1	CASSDHSGGTEAFF	TGTGCCAGCAGTGATCACTCGGGGGGGACTGAAGCTTTCTTT
TRBV28	TRBD1	-	TRBJ2-5	CASSSGDRGYQETQYF	TGTGCCAGCAGTTCGGGTGACAGGGGGTACCAAGAGACCCAGTACTTC
TRBV19	-	-	TRBJ1-1	CASTAGQGNTEAFF	TGTGCCAGTACCGCAGGGCAAGGGAACACTGAAGCTTTCTTT
TRBV7-8	TRBD2	once	TRBJ2-3	CASSLRVSGSSTDTQYF	TGTGCCAGCAGCTTAAGGGTCAGCGGGAGCTCCACAGATACGCAGTATTTT
TRBV12-5	TRBD2	-	TRBJ2-7	CASSTGQGTSGGDF	TGTGCTAGCAGCACGGGACAGGGGACTAGCGGGGGAGACTTC
TRBV5-6	-	-	TRBJ1-3	CASSASPLGAGNTIYF	TGTGCCAGCAGCGCGTCCCCTTTGGGCGCTGGAAACACCATATATTTT
TRBV27	-	-	TRBJ2-1	CASSFFPGLGGNEQFF	TGTGCCAGCAGTTTTTTTCCCGGGCTAGGGGGCAATGAGCAGTTCTTC
TRBV6-1	-	-	TRBJ1-4	CASSEWISNEKLFF	TGTGCCAGCAGTGAATGGATCTCTAATGAAAAACTGTTTTTT
TRBV12-3/TRBV12-4	-	-	TRBJ1-1	CATYRRDTEAFF	TGTGCCACCTACAGGAGGGACACTGAAGCTTTCTTT
TRBV29-1	-	-	TRBJ1-1	CSVEGGLGTEAFF	TGCAGCGTTGAGGGGGGGTTAGGGACTGAAGCTTTCTTT
TRBV7-3	TRBD1	-	TRBJ1-4	CASSLKVYQTGFREKLFF	TGTGCCAGCAGCCTTAAGGTATACCAGACAGGGTTCCGTGAAAAACTGTTTTTT
TRBV7-8	-	-	TRBJ1-3	CASSFAGNTIYF	TGTGCCAGCAGCTTTGCTGGAAACACCATATATTTT
TRBV25-1	TRBD1	-	TRBJ1-1	CASIPSRDRNTEAFF	TGTGCCAGCATACCATCCCGGGACAGAAACACTGAAGCTTTCTTT
TRBV19	TRBD1	-	TRBJ1-5	CASRQGWNQPQHF	TGTGCCAGCAGACAGGGATGGAATCAGCCCCAGCATTTT
TRBV7-9	-	-	TRBJ1-6	CASSLDAWNSPLHF	TGTGCCAGCAGCCTCGATGCTTGGAATTCACCCCTCCACTTT
TRBV5-1	-	-	TRBJ2-1	CASSFDRRGNEQFF	TGCGCCAGCAGCTTCGACCGAAGGGGCAATGAGCAGTTCTTC
TRBV9	-	-	TRBJ1-3	CASSVQGTGGNTIYF	TGTGCCAGCAGCGTCCAGGGGACGGGTGGAAACACCATATATTTT
TRBV3-1/TRBV3-2	-	-	TRBJ1-3	CASSQGILITGNTIYF	TGTGCCAGCAGCCAAGGAATCCTCATAACTGGAAACACCATATATTTT
TRBV7-9	-	few	TRBJ2-7	CASSLAAAWEQYF	TGTGCCAGCAGCTTAGCGGCCGCCTGGGAGCAGTACTTC
TRBV28	-	-	TRBJ1-2	CASSQARHYGYTF	TGTGCCAGCAGCCAAGCCCGGCACTATGGCTACACCTTC
TRBV2	-	-	TRBJ1-6	CASFRQNNSPLHF	TGTGCCAGCTTCCGGCAGAATAATTCACCCCTCCACTTT